A selection of T cell receptor beta chains follows, all from one sample in a study of blood T cell repertoires in COVID-19. Sequencing was performed with immunoSEQ multiplex PCR; in TCRdb, only in-frame clones are kept and a portion is missing. The profile covers 180,000 or so clones, with 70% to 90% appearing a single time and approximately 2.9% taken by the ten largest. Sequenced material: peripheral blood. The receptors come from a woman aged 25 to 39 with active or convalescent COVID-19. CDR3s include the opening cysteine and the closing phenylalanine or tryptophan. D genes are given only for firm matches.

D	V	J	CDR3	DNA
-	TRBV10-2	TRBJ2-5	CASRDSDRETQYF	TGCGCCAGCAGGGACAGTGATCGGGAGACCCAGTACTTC
TRBD1	TRBV7-9	TRBJ1-2	CASSSPGQGHGYTF	TGTGCCAGCAGCTCTCCGGGACAGGGACATGGCTACACCTTC
TRBD1	TRBV6-5	TRBJ1-5	CASSYSGQVRQPQHF	TGTGCCAGCAGTTACTCGGGACAGGTCAGGCAGCCCCAGCATTTT
-	TRBV4-2	TRBJ2-5	CASSQRQSRETQYF	TGTGCCAGCAGCCAACGGCAATCGCGGGAGACCCAGTACTTC
TRBD1	TRBV6-6	TRBJ1-3	CASSQGQGYTIYF	TGTGCCAGCAGCCAAGGACAGGGGTACACCATATATTTT
TRBD1	TRBV2	TRBJ1-2	CASRDRGYGYTF	TGTGCCAGCAGGGACAGGGGCTATGGCTACACCTTC
-	TRBV5-1	TRBJ2-3	CASSLAGRETQYF	TGCGCCAGCAGCTTGGCGGGCCGGGAAACGCAGTATTTT
TRBD1	TRBV5-6	TRBJ2-1	CASSPGQGDNEQFF	TGTGCCAGCAGCCCGGGACAGGGGGATAATGAGCAGTTCTTC
TRBD2	TRBV9	TRBJ2-3	CASNSRLAGADTQYF	TGTGCCAGCAACAGCAGACTAGCGGGGGCAGATACGCAGTATTTT
-	TRBV28	TRBJ2-7	CASSSPSRGGTYEQYF	TGTGCCAGCAGTTCCCCAAGCAGGGGTGGAACCTACGAGCAGTACTTC
TRBD1	TRBV18	TRBJ1-2	CASSRGTGIISRSGYTF	TGTGCCAGCTCACGGGGGACAGGGATTATTTCGAGGAGTGGCTACACCTTC
TRBD1	TRBV5-1	TRBJ1-2	CASSGGRDRGSSNYGYTF	TGCGCCAGCAGCGGTGGTAGGGACAGGGGGAGTTCTAACTATGGCTACACCTTC
TRBD2	TRBV5-6	TRBJ2-2	CASRGLGGGELFF	TGTGCCAGCAGAGGACTAGGAGGCGGGGAGCTGTTTTTT